A single sample is the source of the 10 T cell receptor beta chains below, sequenced in a study of metastatic and nonmetastatic thyroid tumors (TCRdb year 2020). No patient had received any treatment before thyroid surgery. Library generation was performed with PCR. Sequencing relied on an Illumina HiSeq 4000. The raw public reads went through TCRdb reprocessing: fastp at Q25, MiXCR clone calling, in-frame beta chains kept. The sample table contains approximately 21,000 clones; only one count was recorded for more than 25% of them. Jointly, the top ten make up about 5.7% of the sample. Sequenced: tumor tissue. The source of these receptors is a female donor with papillary thyroid cancer or a benign thyroid nodule (not recorded which). Some clones in this sample may be carry-over from other donors' samples.

This clone has at least ten counts. V and J are TRBV20-1 and TRBJ2-2; D remains ambiguous. This CDR3 comprises 13 residues. With 1 base removed from V and 6 bases from J, the gap between germline ends came to 9 bases. Germline loops: CDR1 DFQATT, CDR2 SNEGSKA (reference sequence). In nucleotides, the CDR3 is TGCAGTGCTAGAGCCCCGAGCGCCGGGGAGCTGTTTTTT. It translates to CSARAPSAGELFF.

This clone has at least ten counts. V and J are TRBV24-1 and TRBJ1-2; D might be TRBD1 (6 bases). Germline CDR1 KGHDR, CDR2 SFDVKD. The CDR3 consists of 13 residues. The V gene lost 5 bases and the J gene lost 8 bases, with 14 bases spanning the gap. The CDR3 nucleotides read TGTGCCACCAGTGTCACAGGGTTCGGCGGCTACACCTTC. Its protein product is CATSVTGFGGYTF.

This clone was recorded many times. The chain joins TRBV7-9 to TRBJ1-5; 7 positions match TRBD1. This CDR3 has 18 amino acids. J gave up 4 bases and V 3 bases, and 15 bases lay outside the gene matches. The V gene's germline CDR1 is SEHNR and CDR2 FQNEAQ (reference sequence). The CDR3 protein is CASSFRDRGLIGNQPQHF. For the CDR3, the DNA is TGTGCCAGCAGCTTCCGGGACAGAGGATTGATTGGGAATCAGCCCCAGCATTTT.

This clone is a singleton in its sample. The chain has TRBV20-1 and TRBJ2-7, with D possibly being TRBD1 (6 bases). Deletions cut 0 bases from V and 3 bases from J, with 9 bases between. The CDR3 spans 13 residues. CDR1 is DFQATT, CDR2 SNEGSKA, per germline (reference sequence). Here the CDR3 DNA reads TGCAGTGCTAGAGACAGGACAGACTACGAGCAGTACTTC. This translates into CSARDRTDYEQYF.

This clone was counted many times. The chain links TRBV28 to TRBJ2-5; the D is unclear. Per germline, CDR1 MDHEN and CDR2 SYDVKM. V was cut by 5 bases and J by 5 bases, with 12 bases left in between. This CDR3 comprises 13 residues. Here the CDR3 DNA reads TGTGCCAGCAGTGCCCCTTCCAGGGAGACCCAGTACTTC. This sequence encodes CASSAPSRETQYF.

V and J are TRBV14 and TRBJ1-4; D is possibly TRBD1 (6 bases). The CDR3 loop spans 14 amino acids. The V and J ends lost 4 bases and 10 bases respectively, with 16 bases between them. The germline V gene encodes CDR1 SGHDN and CDR2 FVKESK. The CDR3 spells CASSPRDMLGKLFF. The CDR3, as DNA: TGTGCCAGCAGCCCCCGGGACATGCTTGGAAAACTGTTTTTT.

This clone was observed at least ten times. The chain is built from TRBV5-4 and TRBJ1-1; 7 bases map to TRBD1. V dropped 4 bases and J dropped 1; count of bases not matched to a gene: 7. The CDR3 spans 15 residues. Germline V lookup: CDR1 SGHNT, CDR2 YYREEE (reference sequence). CDR3 protein: CASSLDRWANTEAFF. For the CDR3, the DNA is TGTGCCAGCAGCCTGGACAGGTGGGCGAACACTGAAGCTTTCTTT.

In this sample, this clone turned up once. Germline and junction disagree at one end, which may indicate a read error. The gene calls are TRBV4-3 and TRBJ2-2, with D tentatively TRBD1 (6 bases). The germline V gene has CDR1 LGHNA and CDR2 YSLEER. The CDR3 sequence is 17 residues long. CDR3: CAISQAVGTTNTGDLFF. CDR3 bases: TGCGCCATCAGCCAGGCCGTCGGGACAACTAACACCGGGGATCTGTTTTTT.

This clone was observed many times. CDR3 bases: TGTGCCAGCAGTGCCGGCCATAATGAAAAACTGTTTTTT. Amino acids: CASSAGHNEKLFF. The genes are TRBV7-9 and TRBJ1-4; D is unresolved. Trimming pared 6 bases from V and 4 bases from J, leaving 9 bases between. Germline CDR1 and CDR2: SEHNR and FQNEAQ (reference sequence). The CDR3 runs to 13 residues.

This clone has a count of ten or more. The same CDR3 is also encoded by other DNA sequences in this sample. The V and J genes are TRBV9 and TRBJ1-1; 8 bases agree with TRBD1. With V trimmed by 4 bases and J by 0 bases, 5 bases remained unmatched. This CDR3 contains 15 residues. Germline V gives CDR1 SGDLS, CDR2 YYNGEE. The CDR3 region is CASSTQGQVNTEAFF. The CDR3 coding sequence is TGTGCCAGCAGCACCCAGGGACAGGTGAACACTGAAGCTTTCTTT.